These T cell receptor beta chains were read from a single sample in a study of blood T cell repertoires in COVID-19. Profiling relied on immunoSEQ multiplex PCR, and the TCRdb table lists in-frame clones only, not all of them. The sample yields more than 150,000 clones, about nine tenths seen once. The specimen was peripheral blood. The receptors here all came from a man aged 40-49 years with acute or convalescent COVID-19. CDR3s include the opening cysteine and the closing phenylalanine or tryptophan. A D gene is named only where the DNA matches it firmly. Clone size is not always given. Where it is, it says once, few, many or a class for expanded clones.

v_gene	j_gene	abundance	d_gene	CDR3aa	CDR3nt
TRBV29-1	TRBJ2-7	-	-	CSVLKLQALSYEQYF	TGCAGCGTACTCAAGCTCCAGGCCCTCTCCTACGAGCAGTACTTC
TRBV5-4	TRBJ1-4	-	-	CASSQGPEEKLFF	TGTGCCAGCAGCCAGGGTCCAGAGGAAAAACTGTTTTTT
TRBV5-1	TRBJ2-2	-	-	CASSLPANTGELFF	TGCGCCAGCAGCTTGCCGGCGAACACCGGGGAGCTGTTTTTT
TRBV30	TRBJ2-3	-	-	CAWSVRQGGGTDTQYF	TGTGCCTGGAGTGTACGGCAGGGCGGCGGCACAGATACGCAGTATTTT
TRBV5-4	TRBJ1-4	once	-	CASSLGTGSEKLFF	TGTGCCAGCAGCTTGGGCACAGGGAGTGAAAAACTGTTTTTT
TRBV7-9	TRBJ1-6	-	-	CASSLDGLLSYNSPLHF	TGTGCCAGCAGCTTAGACGGACTCCTCTCCTATAATTCACCCCTCCACTTT
TRBV24-1	TRBJ2-5	-	-	CATSDSDQETQYF	TGTGCCACCAGTGATTCAGACCAAGAGACCCAGTACTTC
TRBV9	TRBJ1-2	once	TRBD1	CASGGDRVNYGYTF	TGTGCCAGCGGGGGTGACAGGGTGAACTATGGCTACACCTTC
TRBV7-2	TRBJ2-1	-	TRBD1	CASSRDRETEQFF	TGTGCCAGCAGCCGGGACAGGGAGACTGAGCAGTTCTTC
TRBV10-2	TRBJ1-2	-	-	CASSESSGAGYGYTF	TGCGCCAGCAGTGAGTCCAGCGGCGCCGGCTATGGCTACACCTTC
TRBV27	TRBJ1-2	-	TRBD1	CASSLRGRGIDYTF	TGTGCCAGCAGTTTACGCGGCAGGGGGATTGACTACACCTTC
TRBV12-3/TRBV12-4	TRBJ1-2	-	-	CASSLFRGYTF	TGTGCCAGCAGTTTATTTCGTGGCTACACCTTC
TRBV30	TRBJ1-4	-	-	CAWSSVNEKLFF	TGTGCCTGGAGCAGTGTGAATGAAAAACTGTTTTTT
TRBV12-5	TRBJ2-1	-	TRBD1	CASGLTGTGGQFF	TGTGCTAGTGGTTTGACGGGGACAGGCGGGCAGTTCTTC
TRBV5-6	TRBJ2-7	-	-	CASSSAGSYEQYF	TGTGCCAGCAGCTCTGCAGGTTCCTACGAGCAGTACTTC
TRBV6-5	TRBJ1-6	once	TRBD1	CASSLTGGLNSPLHF	TGTGCCAGCAGCTTGACAGGGGGCCTTAATTCACCCCTCCACTTT
TRBV4-1	TRBJ2-2	-	TRBD2	CASSLLTSGGAQTGELFF	TGCGCCAGCAGCTTATTGACTAGCGGGGGGGCTCAGACCGGGGAGCTGTTTTTT
TRBV7-9	TRBJ1-2	-	-	CASSLVQAFYGYTF	TGTGCCAGCAGCTTAGTTCAGGCGTTCTATGGCTACACCTTC
TRBV6-5	TRBJ2-1	few	-	CASRAGIRGEQFF	TGTGCCAGCAGGGCTGGGATCCGGGGTGAGCAGTTCTTC
TRBV7-2	TRBJ2-7	-	-	CASSLGGPTYEQYF	TGTGCCAGCAGCTTAGGGGGCCCAACCTACGAGCAGTACTTC
TRBV11-2	TRBJ2-1	-	-	CASSLQGTLYNEQFF	TGTGCCAGCAGCTTACAGGGGACACTGTACAATGAGCAGTTCTTC
TRBV5-4	TRBJ2-2	-	TRBD1	CASSQGWTGTGELFF	TGTGCCAGCAGCCAAGGATGGACAGGCACCGGGGAGCTGTTTTTT